This entry features one T cell receptor (beta chain) sequence. Its antigen is not known. A much larger clone differs from this one at a single base, so this may be a read error. Measured with immunoSEQ multiplex PCR; TCRdb has only the in-frame clones, and not every one. The sample has about 130,000 clones, roughly nine tenths seen once. The data originate from a study of cytomegalovirus exposure and HLA in healthy donors. With 2 bases clipped from V and 4 bases from J, the junction kept 0 bases outside the gene matches. Germline V gene data show CDR1 as MRHNA and CDR2 as SNTAGT. The CDR3 length is 15 residues. Findings and limits, study-wide: The classifier was said to identify cytomegalovirus status with high specificity and sensitivity. A few chains linked to CMV were shown in vitro to be specific for CMV antigens. Altogether, 150 or so TCR beta chains were recorded as cytomegalovirus-associated. Clusters of TCRs from the first cohort tended to co-occur in the 120 or so validation repertoires (as a later analysis found).

Sequenced material: PBMCs. The chain couples TRBV6-4 to TRBJ2-3, with TRBD2 identical over 13 bases. The source is a man aged 25 to 45 in good health and CMV-seronegative. In DNA, the CDR3 is TGTGCCAGCAGTGACACTAGCGGGGGGGCAGATACGCAGTATTTT. It specifies CASSDTSGGADTQYF.